This is a list of T cell receptor beta chains from one sample in a study of blood T cells in healthy people across ages. TCRdb reprocessed the 5' RACE reads with MiXCR, giving one entry per CDR3 protein. The data hold under 800,000 distinct CDR3 sequences, with around 40% observed a single time. Sample: blood. Receptor source: a woman in her sixties in good health. Both conserved end residues are part of each CDR3. D genes are given only for firm matches. Expanded clones are given a class, and other clones once, few, many or no size at all.

-,TRBV6-2/TRBV6-3,TRBJ2-1,TRBD2,CASSYMAGGTYNEQFF,TGTGCCAGCAGTTACATGGCCGGGGGGACTTACAATGAGCAGTTCTTC
-,TRBV20-1,TRBJ2-5,TRBD2,CSARDARGGVETQYF,TGCAGTGCTAGAGATGCGCGGGGGGGCGTGGAGACCCAGTACTTC
-,TRBV5-4,TRBJ2-5,-,CASNSDQETQYF,TGTGCCAGCAATAGCGACCAAGAGACCCAGTACTTC
-,TRBV20-1,TRBJ2-6,TRBD1,CSATTGTTGANVLTF,TGCAGTGCAACGACAGGGACAACTGGGGCCAACGTCCTGACTTTC
-,TRBV9,TRBJ2-5,TRBD1,CASSVDGTGLKETQYF,TGCGCCAGCAGCGTAGATGGGACAGGGTTAAAAGAGACCCAGTACTTC
many,TRBV7-2,TRBJ2-7,-,CASSPKDLFASYEQYF,TGTGCCAGCAGCCCTAAGGACTTGTTCGCGTCCTACGAGCAGTACTTC
-,TRBV5-1,TRBJ2-3,-,CASSQQGPDTDTQYF,TGCGCCAGCAGCCAACAGGGACCCGACACAGATACGCAGTATTTT
-,TRBV20-1,TRBJ2-7,-,CSAARQSPLEQYF,TGCAGTGCAGCGAGACAGTCCCCTCTCGAGCAGTACTTC
few,TRBV7-9,TRBJ2-1,TRBD1,CASSDRQGYNEQFF,TGTGCCAGCAGCGATAGACAGGGGTACAATGAGCAGTTCTTC
many,TRBV20-1,TRBJ2-7,-,CSAERTVGNEQYF,TGCAGTGCTGAAAGGACAGTTGGTAACGAGCAGTACTTC
-,TRBV7-2,TRBJ2-7,-,CASSLLQGGTYNEQYF,TGTGCCAGCAGCTTATTACAGGGAGGAACCTACAATGAGCAGTACTTC
few,TRBV6-6,TRBJ2-7,TRBD1,CASSSPDRADSYEQYF,TGTGCCAGCAGTTCCCCGGACAGGGCCGACTCCTACGAGCAGTACTTC
-,TRBV4-2,TRBJ2-7,TRBD2,CASSQDNRPGLAGYEQYF,TGTGCCAGCAGCCAAGATAATCGGCCGGGACTAGCAGGATACGAGCAGTACTTC
few,TRBV7-6,TRBJ1-1,-,CASRAAQNTEAFF,TGTGCCAGCAGGGCGGCCCAGAACACTGAAGCTTTCTTT
-,TRBV9,TRBJ2-2,-,CASRGAGLGTGELFF,TGTGCCAGCAGAGGCGCGGGCCTGGGAACCGGGGAGCTGTTTTTT
-,TRBV20-1,TRBJ2-7,TRBD1,CSARSPDRVILYEQYF,TGCAGTGCCCGCAGTCCGGACAGGGTCATTCTCTACGAGCAGTACTTC
-,TRBV20-1,TRBJ2-4,-,CSASHRVGNIQYF,TGCAGTGCTAGCCACCGGGTGGGAAACATTCAGTACTTC
few,TRBV3-1,TRBJ1-5,TRBD1,CASSQEGQGDNQPQHF,TGTGCCAGCAGCCAAGAGGGACAGGGGGACAATCAGCCCCAGCATTTT
-,TRBV5-1,TRBJ1-2,TRBD1,CASSTRTGGENYGYTF,TGCGCCAGCAGCACCCGGACAGGGGGCGAGAACTATGGCTACACCTTC
many,TRBV20-1,TRBJ1-2,TRBD1,CSARQGNNYGYTF,TGCAGTGCTCGACAGGGGAATAACTATGGCTACACCTTC
-,TRBV18,TRBJ1-1,-,CASSPPGQAGLPNTEAFF,TGTGCCAGCTCACCACCGGGCCAGGCGGGCCTACCGAACACTGAAGCTTTCTTT
-,TRBV7-8,TRBJ2-3,TRBD2,CASSLAALAGVADTQYF,TGTGCCAGCAGCTTAGCGGCGCTAGCGGGAGTGGCAGATACGCAGTATTTT
-,TRBV4-2,TRBJ2-3,-,CASSQTPLDTDTQYF,TGTGCCAGCAGTCAAACCCCATTAGACACAGATACGCAGTATTTT
-,TRBV5-4,TRBJ2-6,-,CASSLGGEVAGANVLTF,TGTGCCAGCAGCTTGGGGGGGGAGGTGGCTGGGGCCAACGTCCTGACTTTC
many,TRBV6-5,TRBJ1-2,-,CASGRSSYGYTF,TGTGCCAGCGGAAGGAGCAGCTATGGCTACACCTTC
-,TRBV7-8,TRBJ2-7,-,CASSLIIDEQYF,TGTGCCAGCAGCTTAATAATCGACGAGCAGTACTTC
few,TRBV10-3,TRBJ1-4,-,CAISAGDNQRRLFF,TGTGCCATCAGTGCGGGGGACAACCAAAGGCGACTGTTTTTT
-,TRBV30,TRBJ2-3,-,CACNRDLTDTQYF,TGTGCCTGTAACCGGGACCTCACAGATACGCAGTATTTT
few,TRBV12-5,TRBJ2-5,-,CASGLGYSGRTETQYF,TGTGCTAGTGGTTTAGGTTATTCGGGGCGAACAGAGACCCAGTACTTC
-,TRBV2,TRBJ2-7,-,CASTKVDYEQYF,TGTGCCAGCACGAAGGTTGACTACGAGCAGTACTTC
-,TRBV7-9,TRBJ2-5,TRBD2,CASSTRLAGGHYNEQYF,TGTGCCAGCAGCACCCGACTAGCGGGAGGGCATTACAATGAGCAGTACTTC
-,TRBV7-2,TRBJ2-1,TRBD2,CASTSAGGPSVYNEQFF,TGTGCCAGCACGTCGGCGGGAGGGCCCTCCGTTTACAATGAGCAGTTCTTC
few,TRBV29-1,TRBJ2-7,-,CSVERVQPPYEQYF,TGCAGCGTTGAGCGTGTGCAACCCCCCTACGAGCAGTACTTC
-,TRBV4-2,TRBJ2-3,-,CASSQEALARTDTQYF,TGTGCCAGCAGCCAAGAAGCGCTAGCTCGCACAGATACGCAGTATTTT
-,TRBV7-9,TRBJ2-3,-,CASSSGGVFGGHTDTQYF,TGTGCCAGCAGCTCGGGTGGTGTCTTTGGGGGGCACACAGATACGCAGTATTTT
-,TRBV9,TRBJ2-1,TRBD2,CASSVVGAGGGTNNEQFF,TGTGCCAGCAGCGTAGTCGGAGCGGGAGGGGGTACTAATAATGAGCAGTTCTTC
once,TRBV25-1,TRBJ2-1,TRBD2,CASSETGGSSYNEQFF,TGTGCCAGCAGTGAAACTGGCGGGAGCTCCTACAATGAGCAGTTCTTC
few,TRBV12-3/TRBV12-4,TRBJ2-1,-,CASSFHLEQFF,TGTGCCAGCAGTTTCCACCTAGAGCAGTTCTTC
few,TRBV6-5,TRBJ2-7,-,CASRDGEPYEQYF,TGTGCCAGCAGGGACGGAGAACCCTACGAGCAGTACTTC
-,TRBV5-1,TRBJ1-1,-,CASSLSTGLNTEAFF,TGCGCCAGCAGCTTGTCAACAGGGCTGAACACTGAAGCTTTCTTT
-,TRBV28,TRBJ2-6,-,CASSFLRAGANVLTF,TGTGCCAGCAGTTTTCTTAGGGCTGGGGCCAACGTCCTGACTTTC
few,TRBV30,TRBJ1-4,-,CACNRDEPLKLFF,TGTGCCTGCAACCGGGACGAACCCTTAAAACTGTTTTTT
-,TRBV20-1,TRBJ2-5,-,CSGFGEDQETQYF,TGCAGTGGATTCGGGGAGGACCAAGAGACCCAGTACTTC
-,TRBV19,TRBJ2-2,TRBD1,CASSLWDRAFSGELFF,TGTGCCAGTAGTCTCTGGGACAGGGCTTTTTCCGGGGAGCTGTTTTTT
few,TRBV20-1,TRBJ2-1,TRBD2,CSGPRLAGNHNEQFF,TGCAGTGGACCTCGACTAGCGGGAAACCACAATGAGCAGTTCTTC
once,TRBV27,TRBJ1-4,-,CASSSLVEQNERLFF,TGTGCCAGCAGTTCCTTAGTAGAGCAGAATGAAAGACTGTTTTTT
-,TRBV2,TRBJ2-7,TRBD2,CASRELSGGRYEQYF,TGTGCCAGCAGGGAACTTAGCGGGGGGCGATACGAGCAGTACTTC
-,TRBV6-2/TRBV6-3,TRBJ2-5,-,CASARAREETQYF,TGTGCCAGCGCCAGGGCTAGAGAAGAGACCCAGTACTTC
-,TRBV29-1,TRBJ2-3,TRBD2,CSVDASGGPDTQYF,TGCAGCGTTGATGCTAGCGGTGGCCCAGATACGCAGTATTTT
few,TRBV29-1,TRBJ2-7,TRBD1,CSYGDRGNYEQYF,TGCAGCTACGGCGACAGGGGGAACTACGAGCAGTACTTC
-,TRBV3-1,TRBJ2-7,TRBD2,CASTLAGGDYEQYF,TGTGCCAGTACACTAGCGGGGGGAGACTACGAGCAGTACTTC
-,TRBV5-1,TRBJ2-1,TRBD2,CASSFLLAGGGNEQFF,TGCGCCAGCAGCTTCTTACTAGCGGGGGGAGGCAATGAGCAGTTCTTC
-,TRBV3-1,TRBJ2-1,-,CASSQDSMGLGEQFF,TGTGCCAGCAGCCAGGACTCCATGGGATTAGGTGAGCAGTTCTTC
-,TRBV12-3/TRBV12-4,TRBJ1-5,-,CASSLEQGSNQPQHF,TGTGCCAGCAGTTTAGAACAGGGTTCCAATCAGCCCCAGCATTTT
-,TRBV29-1,TRBJ2-5,-,CSAHQGSEETRYF,TGCAGCGCCCACCAAGGGTCGGAAGAGACCCGGTACTTC
few,TRBV20-1,TRBJ1-5,-,CSAKVGHSNQPQHF,TGCAGTGCTAAGGTTGGCCATAGCAATCAGCCCCAGCATTTT
few,TRBV28,TRBJ1-5,TRBD1,CASRGQLGRQPQHF,TGTGCCAGCAGGGGACAGTTGGGGAGGCAGCCCCAGCATTTT
few,TRBV5-4,TRBJ2-5,TRBD1,CASSWGQVGETQYF,TGTGCCAGCAGTTGGGGACAGGTCGGGGAGACCCAGTACTTC